This T cell receptor (beta chain) was obtained from a study of blood T cell repertoires in COVID-19 (TCRdb year 2020). For context, the study as a whole: Samples from collaborators originated in the United States, Italy and Spain and spanned both the acute and convalescent phases of COVID-19. Samples were obtained from the ongoing ImmuneRACE study (first 160 participants) and from over 1,000 subjects provided by 6 global collaborators. The repertoires were released in a freely available public database meant as a resource for research on the immune response to SARS-CoV-2. Deeply sampled blood TCRbeta repertoires from subjects exposed to, actively infected with, or recovered from COVID-19 were included in the dataset. Nearly every sample came with metadata listing a de-identified subject ID, COVID-19 status, age in years and sex. The prospective study material was composed of cDNA or gDNA derived from T cells, B-cell-depleted T cells, or PBMCs. Where HLA class I and class II types were available, the types were taken from metadata supplied by the sample provider, not from assay-based typing. The paper as a whole reports these results and caveats: How much clinical and demographic metadata was included differed by source and by participant, and the metadata was provided uncurated.

From the germline V gene (reference sequence), CDR1 is LNHDA and CDR2 is SQIVND. After removal of 3 bases from V and 0 bases from J, the junction retains 5 bases not matched to a gene. Spanning cysteine to phenylalanine, the CDR3 consists of 16 amino acids. Only CDR3 DNA is held: 48 bases, read in frame from base 1. The immunoSEQ Assay, a bias-controlled multiplex PCR, was used to amplify TCRbeta CDR3 regions from genomic DNA. From the authors' description of their analysis: Within the assay, amplification of reference gene primers was used to estimate how many nucleated cells each sample contained. To quantify the absolute abundance of each unique TCRbeta CDR3 rearrangement, sequence reads were collapsed and filtered. For each sample, productive Simpson clonality was calculated as the square root of Simpson's diversity index across productive rearrangements. Imported from immuneACCESS, the table was reduced by TCRdb to in-frame sequences with V and J called. These copies leave out some clones; in studies compared against another copy, an unresolved V gene accounts for under half, and the cause of the remainder is not known. The D gene and trimming were derived from the DNA, and the V and J assignments and clone size from that table. This sample comprises 150,000 to 200,000 clones, around nine tenths of them detected only once. The top ten constitute about 0.54% of the sample.

Each collaborating institution followed its own protocols to collect whole blood in K2EDTA tubes. For TCRbeta analysis, collaborators shipped samples in one of three forms: frozen whole blood, isolated PBMCs, or DNA extracted from either of those sample types. Details on this clone: There is no known antigen for this receptor. No base quality values were provided; no much bigger clone lies one nucleotide off.

This receptor was obtained from a man aged 50 to 59 with acute or convalescent COVID-19. The specimen was peripheral blood. The chain uses TRBV19 and TRBJ1-3, with 7 junctional bases fitting TRBD1. The DNA is TGTGCCAGTAGTATTACAGGGGAACTCTCTGGAAACACCATATATTTT. It codes for CASSITGELSGNTIYF.